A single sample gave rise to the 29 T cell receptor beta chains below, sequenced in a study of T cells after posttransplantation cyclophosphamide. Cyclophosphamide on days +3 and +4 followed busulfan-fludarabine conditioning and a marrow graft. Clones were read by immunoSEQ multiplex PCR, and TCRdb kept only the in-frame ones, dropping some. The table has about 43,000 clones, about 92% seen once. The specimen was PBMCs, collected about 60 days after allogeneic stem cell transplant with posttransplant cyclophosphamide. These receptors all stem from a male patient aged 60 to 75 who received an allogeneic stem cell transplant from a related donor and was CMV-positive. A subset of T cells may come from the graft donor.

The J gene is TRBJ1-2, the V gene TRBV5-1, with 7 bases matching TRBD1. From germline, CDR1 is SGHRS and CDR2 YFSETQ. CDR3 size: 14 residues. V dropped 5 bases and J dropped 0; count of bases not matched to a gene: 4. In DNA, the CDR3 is TGCGCCAGCAGACGGGACAGAGCTAACTATGGCTACACCTTC. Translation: CASRRDRANYGYTF.

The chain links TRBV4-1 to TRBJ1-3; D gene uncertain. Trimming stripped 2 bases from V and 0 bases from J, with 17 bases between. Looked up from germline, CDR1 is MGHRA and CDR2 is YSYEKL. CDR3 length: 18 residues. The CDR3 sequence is CASSQMIQVPLSGNTIYF. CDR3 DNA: TGCGCCAGCAGCCAAATGATCCAGGTTCCGCTCTCTGGAAACACCATATATTTT.

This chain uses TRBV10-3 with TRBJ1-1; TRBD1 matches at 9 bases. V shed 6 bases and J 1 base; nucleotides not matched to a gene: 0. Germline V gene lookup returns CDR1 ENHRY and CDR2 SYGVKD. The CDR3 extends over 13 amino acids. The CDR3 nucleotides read TGTGCCATCAGGGGACAGGGGAACACTGAAGCTTTCTTT. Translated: CAIRGQGNTEAFF.

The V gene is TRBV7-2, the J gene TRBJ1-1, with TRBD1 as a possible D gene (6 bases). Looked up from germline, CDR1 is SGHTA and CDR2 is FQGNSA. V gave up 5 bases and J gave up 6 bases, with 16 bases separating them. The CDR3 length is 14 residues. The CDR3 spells CASSAFTGRAEAFF. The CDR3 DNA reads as TGTGCCAGCAGCGCCTTCACAGGGAGGGCTGAAGCTTTCTTT.

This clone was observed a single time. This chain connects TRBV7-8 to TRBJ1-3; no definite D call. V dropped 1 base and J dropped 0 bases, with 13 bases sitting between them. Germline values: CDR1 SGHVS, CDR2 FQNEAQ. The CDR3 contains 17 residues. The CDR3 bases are TGTGCCAGCAGCTTAGTCATCGGTAGATCCTCTGGAAACACCATATATTTT. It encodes CASSLVIGRSSGNTIYF. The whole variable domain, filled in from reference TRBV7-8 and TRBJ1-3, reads GAGVSQSPRYKVAKRGQDVALRCDPISGHVSLFWYQQALGQGPEFLTYFQNEAQLDKSGLPSDRFFAERPEGSVSTLKIQRTQQEDSAVYLCASSLVIGRSSGNTIYFGEGSWLTVV.

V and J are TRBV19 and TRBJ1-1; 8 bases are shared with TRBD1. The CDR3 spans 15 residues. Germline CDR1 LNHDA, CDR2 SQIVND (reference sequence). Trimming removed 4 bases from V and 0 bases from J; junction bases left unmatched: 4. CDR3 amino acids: CASSRTGSLNTEAFF. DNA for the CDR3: TGTGCCAGTAGTAGGACAGGGTCTTTGAACACTGAAGCTTTCTTT.

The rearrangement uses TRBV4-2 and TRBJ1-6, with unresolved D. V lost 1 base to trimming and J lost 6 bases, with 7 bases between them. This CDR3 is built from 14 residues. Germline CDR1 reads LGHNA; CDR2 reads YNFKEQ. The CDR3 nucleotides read TGTGCCAGCAGCCAAGGGGCCATTAATTCACCCCTCCACTTT. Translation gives CASSQGAINSPLHF.

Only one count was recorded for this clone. The CDR3 protein is CAISDDRGISTDTQYF. The CDR3 DNA is TGTGCCATCAGTGATGATAGGGGGATAAGCACAGATACGCAGTATTTT. The gene calls are TRBV10-3 and TRBJ2-3, with TRBD1 as a possible D gene (6 bases). The CDR3 covers 16 residues. Germline CDR1 is ENHRY and CDR2 is SYGVKD. Trimming left V 3 bases short and J 0 bases short, with 13 bases between.

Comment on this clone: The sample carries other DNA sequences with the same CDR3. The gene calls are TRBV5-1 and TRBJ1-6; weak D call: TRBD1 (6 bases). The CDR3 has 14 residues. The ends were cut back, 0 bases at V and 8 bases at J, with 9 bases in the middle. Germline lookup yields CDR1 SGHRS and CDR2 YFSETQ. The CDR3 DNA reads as TGCGCCAGCAGCTTGGCAGGGGTTGATTCACCCCTCCACTTT. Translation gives CASSLAGVDSPLHF.

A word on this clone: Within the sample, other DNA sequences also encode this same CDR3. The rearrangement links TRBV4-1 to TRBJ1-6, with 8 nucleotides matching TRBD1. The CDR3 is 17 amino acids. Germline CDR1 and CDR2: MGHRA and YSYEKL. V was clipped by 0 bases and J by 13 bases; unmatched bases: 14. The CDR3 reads CASSQDPRTGLTSPLHF. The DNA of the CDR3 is TGCGCCAGCAGCCAAGACCCTCGGACAGGGCTGACCTCCCCCCTCCACTTT.

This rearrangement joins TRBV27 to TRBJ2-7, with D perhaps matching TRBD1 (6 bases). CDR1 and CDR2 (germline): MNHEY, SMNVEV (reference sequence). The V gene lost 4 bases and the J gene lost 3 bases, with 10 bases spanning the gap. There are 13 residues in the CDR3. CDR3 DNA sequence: TGTGCCAGCAGTTCTCGACAGGACTACGAGCAGTACTTC. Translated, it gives CASSSRQDYEQYF.

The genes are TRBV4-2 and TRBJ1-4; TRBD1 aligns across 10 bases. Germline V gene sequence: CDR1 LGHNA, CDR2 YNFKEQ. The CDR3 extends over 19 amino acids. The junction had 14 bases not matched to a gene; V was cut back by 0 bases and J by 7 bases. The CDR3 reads CASSQERGQGSYEREKLFF. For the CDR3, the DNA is TGTGCCAGCAGCCAAGAAAGGGGACAGGGGAGTTACGAGCGTGAAAAACTGTTTTTT.

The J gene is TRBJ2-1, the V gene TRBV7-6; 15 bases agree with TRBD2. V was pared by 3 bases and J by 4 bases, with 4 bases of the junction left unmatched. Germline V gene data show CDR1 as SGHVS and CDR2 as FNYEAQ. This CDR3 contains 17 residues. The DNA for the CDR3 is TGTGCCAGCAGCTTGGGACTAGCGGGGGGCTTTTACAATGAGCAGTTCTTC. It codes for CASSLGLAGGFYNEQFF.

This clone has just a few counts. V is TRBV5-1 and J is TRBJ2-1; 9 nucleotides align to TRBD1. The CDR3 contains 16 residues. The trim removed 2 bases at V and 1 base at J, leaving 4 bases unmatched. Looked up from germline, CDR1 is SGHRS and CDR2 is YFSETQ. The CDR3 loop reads CASSLQGAGSYNEQFF. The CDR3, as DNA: TGCGCCAGCAGCTTACAGGGGGCGGGGTCCTACAATGAGCAGTTCTTC.

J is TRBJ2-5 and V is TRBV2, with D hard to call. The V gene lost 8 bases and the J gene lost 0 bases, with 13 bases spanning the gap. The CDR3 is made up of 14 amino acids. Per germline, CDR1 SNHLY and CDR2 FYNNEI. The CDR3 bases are TGTGCCAGCTATATTGACACGTACCAAGAGACCCAGTACTTC. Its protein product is CASYIDTYQETQYF.

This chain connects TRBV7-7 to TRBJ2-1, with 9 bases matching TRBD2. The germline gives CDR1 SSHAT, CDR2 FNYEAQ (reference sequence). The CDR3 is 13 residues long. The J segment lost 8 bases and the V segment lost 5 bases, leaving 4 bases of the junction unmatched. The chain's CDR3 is CASSPKRGDEQFF. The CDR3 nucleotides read TGTGCCAGCAGCCCGAAGCGGGGGGATGAGCAGTTCTTC.

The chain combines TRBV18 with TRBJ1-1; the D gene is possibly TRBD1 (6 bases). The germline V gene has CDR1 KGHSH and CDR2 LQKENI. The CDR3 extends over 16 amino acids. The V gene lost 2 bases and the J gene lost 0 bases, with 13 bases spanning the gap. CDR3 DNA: TGTGCCAGCTCACCAGGGGGGCGGGGGGTGAACACTGAAGCTTTCTTT. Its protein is CASSPGGRGVNTEAFF.

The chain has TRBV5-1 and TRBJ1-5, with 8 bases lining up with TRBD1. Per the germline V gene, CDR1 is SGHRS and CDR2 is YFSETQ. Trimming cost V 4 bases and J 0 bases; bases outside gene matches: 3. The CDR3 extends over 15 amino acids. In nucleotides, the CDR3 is TGCGCCAGCAGCAAAGACAGGGGTAGCAATCAGCCCCAGCATTTT. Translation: CASSKDRGSNQPQHF.

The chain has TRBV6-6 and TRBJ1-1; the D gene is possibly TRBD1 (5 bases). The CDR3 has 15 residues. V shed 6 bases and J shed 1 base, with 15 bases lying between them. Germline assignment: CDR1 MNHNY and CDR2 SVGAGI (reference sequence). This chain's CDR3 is CASREGPWPNTEAFF. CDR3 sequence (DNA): TGTGCCAGCAGGGAGGGGCCCTGGCCGAACACTGAAGCTTTCTTT.

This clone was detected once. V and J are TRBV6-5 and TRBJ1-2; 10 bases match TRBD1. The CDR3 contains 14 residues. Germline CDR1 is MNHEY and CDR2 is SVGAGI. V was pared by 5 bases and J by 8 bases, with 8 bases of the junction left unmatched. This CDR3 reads CASSPGTGVGGYTF. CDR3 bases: TGTGCCAGCAGTCCCGGGACAGGGGTCGGAGGCTACACCTTC.

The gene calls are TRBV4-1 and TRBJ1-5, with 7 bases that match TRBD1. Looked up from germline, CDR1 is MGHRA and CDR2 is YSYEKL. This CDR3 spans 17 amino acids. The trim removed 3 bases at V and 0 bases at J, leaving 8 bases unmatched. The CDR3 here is CASSHPRDRDSNQPQHF. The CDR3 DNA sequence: TGCGCCAGCAGCCACCCCCGGGACAGAGATAGCAATCAGCCCCAGCATTTT.

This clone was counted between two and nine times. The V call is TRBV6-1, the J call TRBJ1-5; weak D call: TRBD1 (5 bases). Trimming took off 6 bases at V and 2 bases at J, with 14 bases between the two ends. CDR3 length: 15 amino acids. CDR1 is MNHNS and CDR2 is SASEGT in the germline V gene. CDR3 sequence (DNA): TGTGCCAGCAGACCAGTGGTAGGGGGCAATCAGCCCCAGCATTTT. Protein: CASRPVVGGNQPQHF.

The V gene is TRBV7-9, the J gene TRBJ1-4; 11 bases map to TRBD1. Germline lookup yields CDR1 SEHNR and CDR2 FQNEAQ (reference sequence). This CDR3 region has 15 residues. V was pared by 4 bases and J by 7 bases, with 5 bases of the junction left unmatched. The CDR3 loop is CASSSRTGGGEKLFF. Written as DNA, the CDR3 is TGTGCCAGCAGCTCACGGACAGGGGGCGGTGAAAAACTGTTTTTT.

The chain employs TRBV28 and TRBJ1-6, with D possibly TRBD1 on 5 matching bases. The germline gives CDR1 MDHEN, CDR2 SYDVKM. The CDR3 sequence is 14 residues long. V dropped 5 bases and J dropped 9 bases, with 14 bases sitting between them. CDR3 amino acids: CASSPSSRGSPLHF. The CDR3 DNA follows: TGTGCCAGCAGTCCCTCATCAAGGGGTTCACCCCTCCACTTT.

This CDR3 is CSVDSTKGEGFSSYGYTF. In nucleotides, the CDR3 is TGCAGCGTTGATTCTACGAAAGGGGAGGGTTTCAGTTCCTATGGCTACACCTTC. J is TRBJ1-2 and V is TRBV29-1; tentative D call: TRBD1 (5 bases). V lost 3 bases, J lost 4 bases, and 27 bases lay in between. The CDR3 loop spans 18 amino acids. Germline lookup yields CDR1 SQVTM and CDR2 ANQGSEA.

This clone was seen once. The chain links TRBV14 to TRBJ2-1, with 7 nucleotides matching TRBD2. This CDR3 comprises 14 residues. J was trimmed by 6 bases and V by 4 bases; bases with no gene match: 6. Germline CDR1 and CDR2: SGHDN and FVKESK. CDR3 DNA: TGTGCCAGCAGCCTAGCGGGTTTGGGCAATGAGCAGTTCTTC. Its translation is CASSLAGLGNEQFF.

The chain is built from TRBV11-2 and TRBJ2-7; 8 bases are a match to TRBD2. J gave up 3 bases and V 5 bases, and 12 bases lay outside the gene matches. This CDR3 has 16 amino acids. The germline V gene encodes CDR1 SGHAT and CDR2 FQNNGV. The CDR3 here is CASSISGGILFYEQYF. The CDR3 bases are TGTGCCAGCAGCATAAGCGGGGGTATACTCTTCTACGAGCAGTACTTC.

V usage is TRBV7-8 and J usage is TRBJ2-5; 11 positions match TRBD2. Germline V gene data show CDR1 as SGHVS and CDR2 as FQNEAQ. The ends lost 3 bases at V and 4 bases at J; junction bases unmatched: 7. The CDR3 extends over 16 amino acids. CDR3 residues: CASSFTSGGGLETQYF. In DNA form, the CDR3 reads TGTGCCAGCAGCTTCACTAGCGGGGGAGGTTTAGAGACCCAGTACTTC.

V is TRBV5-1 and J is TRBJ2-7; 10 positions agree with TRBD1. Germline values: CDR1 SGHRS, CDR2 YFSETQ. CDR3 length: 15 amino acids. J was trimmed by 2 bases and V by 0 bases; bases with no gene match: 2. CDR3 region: CASSLGGTGAYEQYF. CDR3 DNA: TGCGCCAGCAGCTTGGGGGGGACAGGGGCCTACGAGCAGTACTTC.